These 30 T cell receptor beta chains originate from one sample sequenced in a study of T-cell reconstitution after alpha-beta-depleted transplantation in children. The TCRbeta library incorporated unique molecular identifiers. From the PCR reads, TCRdb called clonotypes with MiXCR, one entry per CDR3 protein. The sample contains about 600,000 distinct CDR3 sequences, under 30% of which appear only once. The source material was PBMCs, mostly from graft donor cells, sampled 360 days after TCRalphabeta/CD19-depleted stem cell transplant. Source of these receptors: a boy younger than two who had a stem cell transplant for acute myeloid leukemia, so the T cells may come from the graft donor.

This chain connects TRBV20-1 to TRBJ1-1, with D maybe TRBD1 (5 bases). This CDR3 is 15 amino acids long. V was pared by 3 bases and J by 0 bases, with 14 bases between. Germline-derived CDR1 and CDR2 are DFQATT and SNEGSKA (reference sequence). Here the CDR3 DNA reads TGCAGTGCTAGGAGAAGGTGGGGCTTGAACACTGAAGCTTTCTTT. The encoded protein is CSARRRWGLNTEAFF.

This clonotype was seen a few times. V usage is TRBV20-1 and J usage is TRBJ2-5; TRBD2 matches 10 bases. J gave up 2 bases and V 6 bases, and 6 bases lay outside the gene matches. The CDR3 spans 14 residues. The germline CDR1 and CDR2 sequences are DFQATT and SNEGSKA (reference sequence). Written as DNA, the CDR3 is TGCAGTGCCATCAAGCGGGGGGGACAAGAGACCCAGTACTTC. Protein product: CSAIKRGGQETQYF.

The chain joins TRBV29-1 to TRBJ1-1; TRBD1 is a possible D gene (5 bases). Germline-derived CDR1 and CDR2 are SQVTM and ANQGSEA. This CDR3 has 13 amino acids. Trimming removed 7 bases at V and 2 bases at J, with 14 bases between. This CDR3 is CSGRPGVNTEAFF. The CDR3 DNA sequence: TGCAGCGGCCGACCGGGGGTAAACACTGAAGCTTTCTTT.

This clonotype was picked up many times. The chain has TRBV27 and TRBJ1-4; TRBD1 might be the D (5 bases). The V and J ends lost 4 bases and 1 base respectively, with 7 bases between them. The CDR3 spans 14 residues. The germline gives CDR1 MNHEY, CDR2 SMNVEV (reference sequence). CDR3 sequence: CASSWGKTNEKLFF. The CDR3 nucleotides read TGTGCCAGCAGTTGGGGGAAAACTAATGAAAAACTGTTTTTT.

In this sample, this clonotype turned up a few times. V is TRBV20-1 and J is TRBJ1-2; D possibly corresponds to TRBD1 (6 bases). Per the germline V gene, CDR1 is DFQATT and CDR2 is SNEGSKA (reference sequence). The CDR3 length is 13 residues. The V end lost 4 bases, the J end lost 3 bases, and 12 bases lay between the germline ends. This chain's CDR3 is CSANRDTDYGYTF. The CDR3 bases are TGCAGTGCTAACCGGGACACGGACTATGGCTACACCTTC.

This clonotype was seen more than once but under ten times. The genes are TRBV19 and TRBJ1-4, with TRBD1 matching over 7 bases. Germline V gene lookup returns CDR1 LNHDA and CDR2 SQIVND (reference sequence). The trim removed 10 bases at V and 5 bases at J, leaving 7 bases unmatched. CDR3 length: 13 amino acids. The DNA of the CDR3 is TGTGCCACCAGGGGGACAAGGAATGAAAAACTGTTTTTT. This translates into CATRGTRNEKLFF.

CDR3 sequence (DNA): TGTGCCAGCAGCTTCAGGACAGGTCGCTACGAGCAGTACTTC. Amino acid sequence: CASSFRTGRYEQYF. The chain has TRBV11-1 and TRBJ2-7; 7 positions agree with TRBD1. Germline lookup yields CDR1 SGHAT and CDR2 FQDESV (reference sequence). V shed 3 bases and J 3 bases; nucleotides not matched to a gene: 5. This CDR3 spans 14 amino acids.

This chain links TRBV7-2 with TRBJ2-6, with D uncertain. The germline V and J ends were trimmed by 6 bases and 3 bases, with 6 bases remaining between them. Germline lookup yields CDR1 SGHTA and CDR2 FQGNSA. The CDR3 runs to 13 residues. CDR3 amino acids: CASSANGANVLTF. Here the CDR3 DNA reads TGTGCCAGCAGTGCAAATGGGGCCAACGTCCTGACTTTC.

V is TRBV2 and J is TRBJ1-1; D perhaps matches TRBD1 (6 bases). The CDR3 totals 12 residues. V lost 3 bases to trimming and J lost 13 bases, with 15 bases between them. In germline, CDR1 is SNHLY, CDR2 FYNNEI. The CDR3 coding sequence is TGTGCCAGCAGTGACCAAGGGGGGACAAATTTCTTT. Encoded protein: CASSDQGGTNFF.

The V gene is TRBV29-1, the J gene TRBJ1-1, with D uncertain. The CDR3 is made up of 15 amino acids. Trimming took 4 bases from V and 0 from J, leaving 15 bases between them. Germline V gene data show CDR1 as SQVTM and CDR2 as ANQGSEA. The CDR3 spells CSVVGTKLMNTEAFF. Written as DNA, the CDR3 is TGCAGCGTTGTTGGCACAAAACTCATGAACACTGAAGCTTTCTTT.

This chain joins TRBV20-1 and TRBJ2-5; tentative D call: TRBD2 (6 bases). Germline V CDR1 and CDR2: DFQATT, SNEGSKA (reference sequence). CDR3 size: 15 residues. V shed 0 bases and J shed 2 bases, with 13 bases lying between them. The CDR3 DNA is TGCAGTGCTAGAGATGGGGGAAGCGGGCAAGAGACCCAGTACTTC. Protein: CSARDGGSGQETQYF.

The J gene is TRBJ1-4, the V gene TRBV28; no clear D. Per germline, CDR1 MDHEN and CDR2 SYDVKM. This CDR3 contains 15 residues. V dropped 2 bases and J dropped 0 bases, with 7 bases sitting between them. The CDR3 sequence: CASSLSGTTNEKLFF. DNA of the CDR3: TGTGCCAGCAGTTTAAGCGGGACAACTAATGAAAAACTGTTTTTT.

The sample holds one count of this clonotype. V is TRBV7-7 and J is TRBJ2-1; maybe TRBD2 (6 bases). The CDR3 runs to 14 residues. V was shortened by 5 bases and J by 2 bases, with 10 bases between the two germline ends. Germline V gene lookup returns CDR1 SSHAT and CDR2 FNYEAQ (reference sequence). The CDR3 nucleotides are TGTGCCAGCAGCCCCGGGAGTCCCTACAATGAGCAGTTCTTC. Residues: CASSPGSPYNEQFF.

This clonotype was observed a few times. As DNA, the CDR3 is TGTGCCAGCAGCCCAAGGGCGCCTAGCAGCACCGGGGAGCTGTTTTTT. The encoded protein is CASSPRAPSSTGELFF. The chain uses TRBV3-1 and TRBJ2-2; weak D call: TRBD2 (5 bases). This CDR3 contains 16 residues. Between the trimmed V and J ends, which lost 4 bases and 4 bases, there was a span of 16 bases. Germline V gene data show CDR1 as LGHDT and CDR2 as YNNKEL (reference sequence).

The CDR3 loop is CAFSHLNPGENSYEQYF. The CDR3 DNA sequence: TGTGCCTTCTCGCACCTGAATCCGGGGGAAAACTCCTACGAGCAGTACTTC. J is TRBJ2-7 and V is TRBV3-1, with D possibly being TRBD2 (6 bases). The CDR3 runs 17 residues. From germline, CDR1 is LGHDT and CDR2 YNNKEL (reference sequence). V gave up 11 bases and J gave up 0 bases, with 26 bases separating them.

There are a few counts of this clonotype. The chain is built from TRBV10-3 and TRBJ1-1, with D unresolved. The V gene lost 0 bases and the J gene lost 1 base, with 6 bases spanning the gap. CDR1 is ENHRY and CDR2 is SYGVKD in the germline V gene. The CDR3 sequence is 14 residues long. CDR3 loop: CAISESVGNTEAFF. CDR3 in DNA: TGTGCCATCAGTGAGTCGGTGGGGAACACTGAAGCTTTCTTT.

This clonotype was seen a handful of times. V usage is TRBV13 and J usage is TRBJ1-1; 7 positions agree with TRBD1. V lost 5 bases, J lost 0 bases, and 6 bases stayed unmatched. Germline CDR1 reads PRHDT; CDR2 reads FYEKMQ (reference sequence). The CDR3 runs 15 residues. CDR3 coding DNA: TGTGCCAGCAGCCCGCTCGGACAGGTGAACACTGAAGCTTTCTTT. This codes for CASSPLGQVNTEAFF.

This clonotype occurred a few times. The rearrangement links TRBV20-1 to TRBJ2-4; 14 positions match TRBD2. CDR1 is DFQATT and CDR2 is SNEGSKA in the germline V gene (reference sequence). This CDR3 has 19 amino acids. V trimming: 6 bases; J trimming: 0 bases; junction bases outside the gene matches: 13. The CDR3 spells CSAPSWTSGGMLAKNIQYF. DNA of the CDR3: TGCAGTGCGCCATCTTGGACTAGCGGGGGGATGCTAGCCAAAAACATTCAGTACTTC.

This clonotype has a count of ten or more. The J gene is TRBJ1-2, the V gene TRBV12-3 or TRBV12-4; no clear D gene. V shed 5 bases and J shed 2 bases, with 12 bases lying between them. This CDR3 has 14 amino acids. The CDR3 DNA reads as TGTGCCAGCAGTGTCTCTGGGTTGAACTATGGCTACACCTTC. This encodes CASSVSGLNYGYTF.

This clonotype has ten or more counts. The chain carries TRBV20-1 and TRBJ1-6; D might be TRBD1 (5 bases). Trimming cost V 5 bases and J 7 bases, with 15 bases left between them. This CDR3 contains 14 residues. CDR1 and CDR2 from the germline V gene are DFQATT and SNEGSKA (reference sequence). The CDR3 reads CSAFTRGRNSPLHF. The CDR3 DNA sequence: TGCAGTGCTTTCACCCGGGGCCGAAATTCACCCCTCCACTTT.

The chain recombines TRBV29-1 with TRBJ1-1, with D possibly TRBD1 on 5 matching bases. The germline V gene has CDR1 SQVTM and CDR2 ANQGSEA. Trimming stripped 7 bases from V and 1 base from J, with 10 bases between. The CDR3 runs to 12 residues. The CDR3 DNA sequence: TGCAGCGCTATTCAGGGGAACACTGAAGCTTTCTTT. Amino acids: CSAIQGNTEAFF.

The chain recombines TRBV4-1 with TRBJ2-3, with D perhaps TRBD2 (5 bases). Germline CDR1 reads MGHRA; CDR2 reads YSYEKL. CDR3 length: 13 residues. Trimming shortened V by 5 bases and J by 6 bases, and 12 bases separated the two germline ends. The CDR3 DNA reads TGCGCCAGCAGCTTCGGGGATAGGGATACGCAGTATTTT. Its protein is CASSFGDRDTQYF.

This chain's CDR3 is CASSQAWRGDPMTYNEQFF. In nucleotides, the CDR3 is TGTGCCAGCAGCCAAGCTTGGCGGGGGGACCCGATGACCTACAATGAGCAGTTCTTC. The chain is built from TRBV3-1 and TRBJ2-1; 8 nucleotides line up with TRBD2. The CDR3 is 19 amino acids. Germline V gene lookup returns CDR1 LGHDT and CDR2 YNNKEL (reference sequence). With 1 base clipped from V and 2 bases from J, the junction kept 13 bases outside the gene matches.

The sample holds many counts of this clonotype. The chain recombines TRBV27 with TRBJ2-5; 8 nucleotides match TRBD1. V dropped 6 bases and J dropped 0; count of bases not matched to a gene: 6. The CDR3 length is 15 residues. Per germline, CDR1 MNHEY and CDR2 SMNVEV (reference sequence). The CDR3 sequence is CASSRWTGNQETQYF. CDR3 coding DNA: TGTGCCAGCAGCCGCTGGACAGGGAACCAAGAGACCCAGTACTTC.

The chain has TRBV15 and TRBJ2-5; 12 nucleotides align to TRBD1. CDR1 and CDR2 from the germline V gene are LNHNV and YYDKDF (reference sequence). The CDR3 sequence is 19 residues long. V was clipped by 5 bases and J by 5 bases; unmatched bases: 18. The CDR3 region is CATSEQKTGTGGAVETQYF. CDR3 bases: TGTGCCACCAGCGAGCAGAAGACCGGGACAGGGGGCGCGGTGGAGACCCAGTACTTC.

This chain connects TRBV20-1 to TRBJ2-7, with 9 nucleotides matching TRBD2. The CDR3 covers 14 residues. The J segment lost 2 bases and the V segment lost 5 bases, leaving 7 bases of the junction unmatched. Germline loops: CDR1 DFQATT, CDR2 SNEGSKA (reference sequence). CDR3 in amino acids: CSAVSGGPTYEQYF. In nucleotides, the CDR3 is TGCAGTGCTGTTAGCGGGGGCCCTACCTACGAGCAGTACTTC.

This clonotype has at least ten counts. This chain connects TRBV29-1 to TRBJ2-5; the D is unclear. Germline-derived CDR1 and CDR2 are SQVTM and ANQGSEA. V lost 3 bases and J 5 bases, leaving 7 bases between the germline ends. CDR3 size: 11 residues. CDR3 bases: TGCAGCGTTGAGCGGAGTGAGACCCAGTACTTC. It encodes CSVERSETQYF.

This clonotype was observed a handful of times. V usage is TRBV11-3 and J usage is TRBJ2-2; D is uncertain. Germline V gene sequence: CDR1 SGHNT, CDR2 YENEEA. Trimming cost V 6 bases and J 1 base, with 15 bases left between them. This CDR3 is built from 16 residues. This chain's CDR3 is CASSFRASQNTGELFF. The CDR3, as DNA: TGTGCCAGCAGTTTTCGGGCGAGTCAGAACACCGGGGAGCTGTTTTTT.

In its sample, this clonotype was seen many times. This CDR3 reads CASRPDGNQETQYF. The CDR3 DNA reads TGTGCCAGCAGACCCGACGGAAACCAAGAGACCCAGTACTTC. The rearrangement joins TRBV6-5 to TRBJ2-5; unclear D gene. Per germline, CDR1 MNHEY and CDR2 SVGAGI. CDR3 length: 14 residues. Trimming shortened V by 6 bases and J by 0 bases, and 11 bases separated the two germline ends.

V usage is TRBV5-5 and J usage is TRBJ1-6; 8 bases line up with TRBD1. Trimming at V came to 0 bases and at J to 7 bases, leaving 6 bases not matched to a gene. The CDR3 runs 16 residues. Germline CDR1 SGHKS, CDR2 YYEKEE (reference sequence). The CDR3 region is CASSLGQGALNSPLHF. DNA of the CDR3: TGTGCCAGCAGCTTGGGGCAGGGGGCGTTAAATTCACCCCTCCACTTT.